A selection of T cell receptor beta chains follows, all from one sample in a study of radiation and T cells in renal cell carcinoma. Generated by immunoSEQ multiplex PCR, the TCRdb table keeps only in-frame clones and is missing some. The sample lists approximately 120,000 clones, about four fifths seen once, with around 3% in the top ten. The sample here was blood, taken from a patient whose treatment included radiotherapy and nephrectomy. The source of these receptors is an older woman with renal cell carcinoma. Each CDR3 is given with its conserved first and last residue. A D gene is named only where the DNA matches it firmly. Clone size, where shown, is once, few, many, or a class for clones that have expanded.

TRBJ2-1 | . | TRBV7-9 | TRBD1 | CASSLALGQGAYEQFF | TGTGCCAGCAGCTTAGCGCTGGGACAGGGGGCATACGAGCAGTTCTTC
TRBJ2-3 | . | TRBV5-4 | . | CASSLEDTQYF | TGTGCCAGCAGCTTGGAGGATACGCAGTATTTT
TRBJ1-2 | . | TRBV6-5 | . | CASSYSWGGGYTF | TGTGCCAGCAGTTACTCGTGGGGGGGCGGCTACACCTTC
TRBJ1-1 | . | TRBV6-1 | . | CASSDGLGQVFMNTEAFF | TGTGCCAGCAGTGATGGGTTGGGACAAGTTTTCATGAACACTGAAGCTTTCTTT
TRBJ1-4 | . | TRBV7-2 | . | CASNIRATGEKLFF | TGTGCCAGCAACATCCGGGCCACGGGGGAAAAACTGTTTTTT
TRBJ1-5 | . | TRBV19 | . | CASSIEESGQPQHF | TGTGCCAGTAGTATAGAAGAGTCCGGCCAGCCCCAGCATTTT
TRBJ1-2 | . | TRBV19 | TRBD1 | CASSSRTGRRDGYTF | TGTGCCAGTAGTAGTCGGACAGGGCGGCGGGATGGCTACACCTTC
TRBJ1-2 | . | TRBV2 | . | CASRELRGPDYGYTF | TGTGCCAGCAGGGAATTGCGAGGCCCGGACTATGGCTACACCTTC
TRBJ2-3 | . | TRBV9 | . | CASSVSTLSSSTDTQYF | TGTGCCAGCAGCGTTTCGACCCTATCATCTAGCACAGATACGCAGTATTTT
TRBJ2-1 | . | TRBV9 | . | CASSDGSYNEQFF | TGTGCCAGCAGCGATGGGTCCTACAATGAGCAGTTCTTC
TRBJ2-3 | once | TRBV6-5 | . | CASSRDAGSQYF | TGTGCCAGCAGCCGGGACGCCGGATCCCAGTATTTT
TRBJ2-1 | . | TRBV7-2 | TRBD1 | CASLLPGTGANNEQFF | TGTGCCAGTCTGCTGCCCGGGACAGGGGCCAACAATGAGCAGTTCTTC
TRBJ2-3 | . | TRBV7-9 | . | CASSLAILDTQYF | TGTGCCAGCAGCTTAGCGATTCTTGATACGCAGTATTTT
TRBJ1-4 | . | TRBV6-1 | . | CASSEGVLGANEKLFF | TGTGCCAGCAGTGAGGGCGTACTCGGCGCTAATGAAAAACTGTTTTTT
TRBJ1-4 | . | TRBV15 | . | CATSSWRGEEKLFF | TGTGCCACCAGCAGTTGGCGAGGGGAGGAAAAACTGTTTTTT
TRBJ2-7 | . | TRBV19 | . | CASSIRQTLQEQYF | TGTGCCAGTAGTATTCGACAGACTCTTCAAGAGCAGTACTTC
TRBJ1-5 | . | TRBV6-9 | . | CASPSTSNQPQHF | TGTGCCAGCCCATCAACTAGCAATCAGCCCCAGCATTTT
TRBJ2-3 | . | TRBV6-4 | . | CASSDSMYWGTDTQYF | TGTGCCAGCAGTGACTCGATGTACTGGGGCACAGATACGCAGTATTTT
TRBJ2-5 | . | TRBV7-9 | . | CASSSRLAPLGTQYF | TGTGCCAGCAGCTCCCGTTTGGCGCCATTGGGGACCCAGTACTTC
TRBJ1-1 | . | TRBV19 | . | CASILGGETAEAFF | TGTGCCAGTATCTTGGGGGGCGAGACGGCTGAAGCTTTCTTT
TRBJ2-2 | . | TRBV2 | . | CASSDNSLGGELFF | TGTGCCAGCAGTGACAACAGTCTGGGCGGGGAGCTGTTTTTT
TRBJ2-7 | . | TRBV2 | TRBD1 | CASSPGQGLEQYF | TGTGCCAGCAGCCCGGGACAGGGACTCGAGCAGTACTTC
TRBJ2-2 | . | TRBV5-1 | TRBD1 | CASSLLTGDTGELFF | TGCGCCAGCAGCTTATTAACAGGGGACACCGGGGAGCTGTTTTTT
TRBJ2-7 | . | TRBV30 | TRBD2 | CAWKSGRLHEQYF | TGTGCCTGGAAAAGCGGGAGATTGCACGAGCAGTACTTC
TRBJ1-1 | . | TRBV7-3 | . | CASSFGGRETEAFF | TGTGCCAGCAGCTTCGGAGGTCGAGAGACTGAAGCTTTCTTT
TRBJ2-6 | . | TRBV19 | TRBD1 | CASSSRDRGPGANVLTF | TGTGCCAGTAGTAGCCGGGACAGGGGGCCTGGGGCCAACGTCCTGACTTTC
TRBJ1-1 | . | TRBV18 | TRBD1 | CASSPDRGGTEAFF | TGTGCCAGCTCACCAGACAGGGGGGGCACTGAAGCTTTCTTT
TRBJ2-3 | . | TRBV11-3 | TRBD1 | CASAQGGQVTDTQYF | TGTGCCAGCGCTCAAGGGGGACAGGTAACAGATACGCAGTATTTT
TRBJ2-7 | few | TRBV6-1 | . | CASSEARGHSNSYEQYF | TGTGCCAGCAGTGAAGCCCGGGGACACTCTAACTCCTACGAGCAGTACTTC
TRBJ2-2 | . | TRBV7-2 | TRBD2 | CASSLAGGGGTGELFF | TGTGCCAGCAGCCTAGCGGGAGGTGGGGGCACCGGGGAGCTGTTTTTT
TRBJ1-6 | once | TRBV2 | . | CASSPWGGAYQLGNSPLHF | TGTGCCAGCAGTCCCTGGGGGGGCGCTTATCAATTGGGGAATTCACCCCTCCACTTT
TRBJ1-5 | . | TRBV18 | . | CASSVVGQANQPQHF | TGTGCCAGCTCGGTAGTTGGGCAGGCAAATCAGCCCCAGCATTTT
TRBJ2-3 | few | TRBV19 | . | CASSIFGGTDTQYF | TGTGCCAGTAGTATCTTCGGGGGCACAGATACGCAGTATTTT
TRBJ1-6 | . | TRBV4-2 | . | CASSPEGTPPLHF | TGTGCCAGCAGCCCAGAAGGGACTCCACCCCTCCACTTT
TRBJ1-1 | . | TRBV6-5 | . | CASSYTGNTEAFF | TGTGCCAGCAGTTACACAGGGAACACTGAAGCTTTCTTT
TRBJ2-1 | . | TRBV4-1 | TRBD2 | CASSPQAGTSLEQFF | TGCGCCAGCAGCCCCCAAGCGGGGACCTCACTTGAGCAGTTCTTC
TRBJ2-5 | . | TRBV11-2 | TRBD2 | CASSLRSSSGGLLQETQYF | TGTGCCAGCAGCTTACGGTCGTCTAGCGGGGGCCTACTGCAAGAGACCCAGTACTTC
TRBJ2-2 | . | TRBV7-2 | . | CASSLVIGGSGELFF | TGTGCCAGCAGCTTAGTCATTGGGGGCTCCGGGGAGCTGTTTTTT
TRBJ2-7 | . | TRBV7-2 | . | CASTPRGAHEQYF | TGTGCCAGCACCCCAAGGGGGGCTCACGAGCAGTACTTC
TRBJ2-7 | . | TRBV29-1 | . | CSVNEGPLGEQYF | TGCAGCGTTAACGAGGGTCCACTAGGGGAGCAGTACTTC
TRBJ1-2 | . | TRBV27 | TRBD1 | CASSLRRPGQGEHGYTF | TGTGCCAGCAGTTTAAGACGTCCGGGACAGGGAGAGCATGGCTACACCTTC
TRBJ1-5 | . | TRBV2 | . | CASCSSENQPQHF | TGTGCCAGCTGCTCTTCGGAAAATCAGCCCCAGCATTTT
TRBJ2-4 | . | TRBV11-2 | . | CASSLDLGPGRRNIQYF | TGTGCCAGCAGCTTAGATCTGGGACCCGGGCGGCGAAACATTCAGTACTTC
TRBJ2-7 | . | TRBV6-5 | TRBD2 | CASSYGSGGPGEQYF | TGTGCCAGCAGTTACGGGTCGGGAGGGCCAGGGGAGCAGTACTTC
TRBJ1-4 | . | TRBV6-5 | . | CASRPTGFDEKLFF | TGTGCCAGCAGGCCCACAGGGTTTGATGAAAAACTGTTTTTT
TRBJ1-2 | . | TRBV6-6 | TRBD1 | CASSYSGDSNYGYTF | TGTGCCAGCAGTTACTCGGGGGACAGTAACTATGGCTACACCTTC